This record covers a single TCR beta chain. Antigen specificity is unknown. These data are taken from a study of cytomegalovirus exposure and HLA in healthy donors. General observations from the study: Being productive about 90% or about 30% of the time was typical of most TCR beta V segments in an earlier analysis. Indistinguishable V segments, including TRBV6-2 and TRBV6-3, were excluded.

The V gene lost 2 bases and the J gene lost 1 base, with 6 bases spanning the gap. The CDR3 totals 14 residues. Germline V gene lookup returns CDR1 SGHDT and CDR2 YYEEEE. Primers included in the PCR were 60 Vbeta and 13 Jbeta primers. Produced via immunoSEQ multiplex PCR; TCRdb's table is partial and in-frame only. The sample has 140,000 or so clones; around four fifths are singletons. This receptor was obtained from a woman aged 55-70 years in good health and CMV-seropositive. The chain links TRBV5-6 to TRBJ2-2; D is perhaps TRBD1 (6 bases). Source material: PBMCs. This chain's CDR3 is CASSLQGNTGELFF. The CDR3, as DNA: TGTGCCAGCAGCTTACAGGGGAACACCGGGGAGCTGTTTTTT.